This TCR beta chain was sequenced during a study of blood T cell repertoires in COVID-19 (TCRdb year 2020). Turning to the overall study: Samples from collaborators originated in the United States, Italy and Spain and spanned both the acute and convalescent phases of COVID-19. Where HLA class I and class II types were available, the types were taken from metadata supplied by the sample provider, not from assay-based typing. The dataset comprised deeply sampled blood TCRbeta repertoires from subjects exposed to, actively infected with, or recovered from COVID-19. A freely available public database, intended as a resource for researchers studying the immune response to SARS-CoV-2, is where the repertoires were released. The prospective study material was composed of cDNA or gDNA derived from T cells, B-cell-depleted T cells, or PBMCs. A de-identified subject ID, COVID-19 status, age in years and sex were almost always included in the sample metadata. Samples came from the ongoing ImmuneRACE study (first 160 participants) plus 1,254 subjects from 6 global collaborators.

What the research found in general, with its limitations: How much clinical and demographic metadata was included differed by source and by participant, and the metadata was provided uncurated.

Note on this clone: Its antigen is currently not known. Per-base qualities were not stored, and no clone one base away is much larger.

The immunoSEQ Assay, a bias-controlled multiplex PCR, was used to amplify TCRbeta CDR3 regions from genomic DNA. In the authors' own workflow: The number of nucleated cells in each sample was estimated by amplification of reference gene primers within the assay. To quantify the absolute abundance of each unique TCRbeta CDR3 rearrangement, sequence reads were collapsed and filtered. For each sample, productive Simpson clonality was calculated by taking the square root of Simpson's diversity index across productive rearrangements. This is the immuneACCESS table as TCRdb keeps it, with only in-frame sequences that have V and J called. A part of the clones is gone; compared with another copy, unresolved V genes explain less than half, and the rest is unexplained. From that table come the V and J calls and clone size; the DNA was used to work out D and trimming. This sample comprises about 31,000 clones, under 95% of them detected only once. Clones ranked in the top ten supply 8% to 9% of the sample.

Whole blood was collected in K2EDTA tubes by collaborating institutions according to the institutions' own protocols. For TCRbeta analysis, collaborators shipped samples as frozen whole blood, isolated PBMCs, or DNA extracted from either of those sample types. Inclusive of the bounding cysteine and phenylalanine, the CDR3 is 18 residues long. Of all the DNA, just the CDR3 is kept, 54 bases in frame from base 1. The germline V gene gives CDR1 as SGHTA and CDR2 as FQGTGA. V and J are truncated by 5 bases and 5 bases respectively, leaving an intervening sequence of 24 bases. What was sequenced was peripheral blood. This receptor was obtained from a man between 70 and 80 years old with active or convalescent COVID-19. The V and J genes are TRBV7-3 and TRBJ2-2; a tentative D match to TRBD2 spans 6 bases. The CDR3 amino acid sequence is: CASSPQGGGLRRTGELFF. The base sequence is TGTGCCAGCAGCCCCCAAGGTGGGGGGTTAAGAAGGACCGGGGAGCTGTTTTTT. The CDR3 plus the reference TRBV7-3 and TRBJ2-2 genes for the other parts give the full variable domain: GAGVSQTPSNKVTEKGKYVELRCDPISGHTALYWYRQSLGQGPEFLIYFQGTGAADDSGLPNDRFFAVRPEGSVSTLKIQRTERGDSAVYLCASSPQGGGLRRTGELFFGEGSRLTVL.